This is a list of T cell receptor beta chains from one sample in a study of lymphopenia after photon versus proton radiotherapy. Sequencing used immunoSEQ multiplex PCR; TCRdb keeps in-frame clones, though not all of them. The sample lists about 5,000 clones; around 89% were seen once. The source was peripheral blood, collected from a patient treated with photon-based radiotherapy. Receptors originate from a young man with gastric cancer. CDR3s include the opening cysteine and the closing phenylalanine or tryptophan. A D gene is named only where the DNA matches it firmly. Expanded clones get a size class; other rows say once, few or many, or leave the size out.

v_call	j_call	clone_size	d_call	cdr3_aa	cdr3_nt
TRBV11-1	TRBJ1-6	-	-	CASSLTSDSYNSPLHF	TGTGCCAGCAGCTTGACCTCGGACAGCTATAATTCACCCCTCCACTTT
TRBV19	TRBJ2-1	-	-	CASSPPGTGFLDEQFF	TGTGCCAGTAGTCCCCCCGGGACGGGATTTTTGGATGAGCAGTTCTTC
TRBV13	TRBJ2-3	-	TRBD1	CASSPPGRGKTDTQYF	TGTGCCAGCAGCCCCCCCGGCAGGGGGAAAACAGATACGCAGTATTTT
TRBV27	TRBJ2-3	-	-	CASSFGLGLHGQYF	TGTGCCAGCAGTTTTGGCCTGGGACTTCATGGGCAGTATTTT
TRBV5-6	TRBJ2-1	-	-	CASSLGSYRDNEQFF	TGTGCCAGCAGCTTGGGGTCGTACAGAGACAATGAGCAGTTCTTC
TRBV9	TRBJ2-5	few	-	CASSVDPLETQYF	TGTGCCAGCAGCGTCGACCCCTTAGAGACCCAGTACTTC
TRBV5-4	TRBJ2-1	-	TRBD2	CASSRRRVSGSLYNEQFF	TGTGCCAGCAGCCGAAGGAGGGTTAGCGGGAGTCTCTACAATGAGCAGTTCTTC
TRBV4-2	TRBJ2-7	-	TRBD1	CASSQAQGNPYEQYF	TGTGCCAGCAGCCAGGCACAGGGGAATCCCTACGAGCAGTACTTC
TRBV6-4	TRBJ2-1	-	-	CASTLVLRGDEQFF	TGTGCCAGCACTCTAGTCCTGAGGGGTGATGAGCAGTTCTTC
TRBV6-1	TRBJ2-7	-	-	CASSEKFEQYF	TGTGCCAGCAGTGAAAAGTTCGAGCAGTACTTC
TRBV2	TRBJ2-7	-	TRBD1	CAITGVGYEQYF	TGTGCCATAACAGGGGTGGGCTACGAGCAGTACTTC
TRBV29-1	TRBJ2-1	once	TRBD2	CSVGKGLAGLSSYNEQFF	TGCAGCGTTGGGAAGGGACTAGCGGGTCTCTCCTCCTACAATGAGCAGTTCTTC
TRBV4-3	TRBJ2-7	-	TRBD1	CASSQDWGTVYEQYF	TGCGCCAGCAGCCAAGATTGGGGGACAGTTTACGAGCAGTACTTC
TRBV5-1	TRBJ1-5	-	-	CASSLGQGDQPQHF	TGCGCCAGCAGCTTGGGCCAGGGAGATCAGCCCCAGCATTTT
TRBV19	TRBJ2-7	-	-	CASSIGSQGYEQYF	TGTGCCAGTAGTATAGGTTCTCAGGGCTACGAGCAGTACTTC
TRBV9	TRBJ2-5	-	-	CASSWAGEETQYF	TGTGCCAGCAGCTGGGCAGGGGAAGAGACCCAGTACTTC
TRBV2	TRBJ2-4	-	-	CASRRQLAKNIQYF	TGTGCCAGCAGGAGACAGCTAGCCAAAAACATTCAGTACTTC
TRBV15	TRBJ2-1	-	-	CATSRAESSFGEQFF	TGTGCCACCAGCAGAGCAGAAAGTAGCTTTGGAGAGCAGTTCTTC
TRBV13	TRBJ1-4	-	-	CASSLVGLLGEKLFF	TGTGCCAGCAGCTTAGTAGGGCTCCTGGGTGAAAAACTGTTTTTT
TRBV2	TRBJ2-5	-	TRBD1	CASRAPGQQETQYF	TGTGCCAGCAGGGCTCCGGGACAGCAAGAGACCCAGTACTTC
TRBV27	TRBJ2-7	once	-	CASSFFAGVRGEQYF	TGTGCCAGCAGTTTCTTCGCGGGAGTCAGGGGCGAGCAGTACTTC
TRBV28	TRBJ2-3	-	-	CASSGWDIYTDTQYF	TGTGCCAGCAGTGGGTGGGATATCTACACAGATACGCAGTATTTT
TRBV29-1	TRBJ2-2	once	-	CSVVGDTNTGELFF	TGCAGCGTTGTCGGTGACACGAACACCGGGGAGCTGTTTTTT
TRBV29-1	TRBJ2-3	-	-	CSVDTTGTDTQYF	TGCAGCGTTGACACAACGGGTACAGATACGCAGTATTTT
TRBV5-1	TRBJ2-5	-	TRBD2	CASSLAPSGRGETQYF	TGCGCCAGCAGCTTGGCCCCTAGCGGGAGAGGAGAGACCCAGTACTTC
TRBV28	TRBJ1-1	-	-	CASSPPRRDTEAFF	TGTGCCAGCTCCCCCCCTAGAAGGGACACTGAAGCTTTCTTT
TRBV7-7	TRBJ2-5	once	-	CASSFQIKETQYF	TGTGCCAGCAGCTTCCAGATTAAAGAGACCCAGTACTTC
TRBV11-3	TRBJ2-4	-	-	CASSPTGVLAKNIQYF	TGTGCCAGCAGCCCTACCGGGGTTCTAGCCAAAAACATTCAGTACTTC
TRBV7-3	TRBJ2-1	-	TRBD2	CASSPLAGAGNEQFF	TGTGCCAGCAGCCCCTTAGCGGGAGCTGGGAATGAGCAGTTCTTC
TRBV7-2	TRBJ2-1	-	TRBD1	CASSPRTGWDEQFF	TGTGCCAGCAGCCCTCGGACAGGGTGGGATGAGCAGTTCTTC
TRBV7-8	TRBJ2-5	-	TRBD1	CASSQRQGEGETQYF	TGTGCCAGCAGCCAGAGACAGGGAGAAGGAGAGACCCAGTACTTC
TRBV6-6	TRBJ2-3	-	TRBD2	CASSYGWLAGQDTQYF	TGTGCCAGCAGTTACGGTTGGCTAGCGGGGCAAGATACGCAGTATTTT
TRBV11-3	TRBJ2-5	once	-	CASSSRGSGETQYF	TGTGCCAGCAGTTCACGTGGGTCTGGAGAGACCCAGTACTTC
TRBV14	TRBJ2-6	-	-	CASSPGLWLGANVLTF	TGTGCCAGCAGCCCCGGCCTCTGGTTGGGGGCCAACGTCCTGACTTTC
TRBV19	TRBJ2-5	-	-	CASSMSGFETQYF	TGTGCCAGTAGTATGTCCGGGTTTGAGACCCAGTACTTC
TRBV7-6	TRBJ1-1	-	-	CASSLPPRRGNTEAFF	TGTGCCAGCAGCTTACCCCCCCGCAGGGGGAACACTGAAGCTTTCTTT